The rows below give T cell receptor beta chains drawn from one sample of a study of cytomegalovirus exposure and HLA in healthy donors. Profiled with immunoSEQ multiplex PCR; TCRdb holds only in-frame clones, not every one. The sample yields 55,000 to 70,000 clones, roughly 77% seen once. The sequencing sample was made of PBMCs. The receptors were gathered from a woman younger than 45 in good health and CMV-seronegative. Both conserved end residues are part of each CDR3. A D gene is named only where the DNA matches it firmly. The size of a clone is reported for some rows only, either as once, few or many, or as a class for expanded clones.

d_call: .
clone_size: once
j_call: TRBJ2-1
v_call: TRBV5-1
cdr3_aa: CASSSQATDNEQFF
cdr3_nt: TGCGCCAGCAGCTCGCAAGCGACGGACAATGAGCAGTTCTTC

d_call: .
clone_size: .
j_call: TRBJ2-7
v_call: TRBV5-4
cdr3_aa: CASSLRRDSSYEQYF
cdr3_nt: TGTGCCAGCAGCTTGAGGCGGGATAGCTCCTACGAGCAGTACTTC

d_call: .
clone_size: .
j_call: TRBJ2-7
v_call: TRBV7-6
cdr3_aa: CASSLAQGLQYEQYF
cdr3_nt: TGTGCCAGCAGCTTAGCCCAGGGACTCCAATACGAGCAGTACTTC

d_call: .
clone_size: .
j_call: TRBJ2-6
v_call: TRBV7-9
cdr3_aa: CASSPTHSGANVLTF
cdr3_nt: TGTGCCAGCAGCCCCACTCACTCTGGGGCCAACGTCCTGACTTTC

d_call: .
clone_size: .
j_call: TRBJ1-5
v_call: TRBV19
cdr3_aa: CASSIGFRGKGPQHF
cdr3_nt: TGTGCCAGTAGTATAGGGTTCAGGGGCAAGGGGCCCCAGCATTTT

d_call: .
clone_size: .
j_call: TRBJ2-7
v_call: TRBV28
cdr3_aa: CASSFSRLVEAYEQYF
cdr3_nt: TGTGCCAGCAGTTTTTCCCGACTCGTAGAGGCCTACGAGCAGTACTTC

d_call: TRBD1
clone_size: .
j_call: TRBJ1-1
v_call: TRBV25-1
cdr3_aa: CASSEPGQLGTEAFF
cdr3_nt: TGTGCCAGCAGTGAACCGGGACAGCTCGGGACTGAAGCTTTCTTT

d_call: .
clone_size: .
j_call: TRBJ1-2
v_call: TRBV25-1
cdr3_aa: CASSEEGGSSDYTF
cdr3_nt: TGTGCCAGCAGTGAAGAAGGGGGTTCAAGTGACTACACCTTC

d_call: .
clone_size: .
j_call: TRBJ2-7
v_call: TRBV28
cdr3_aa: CASSLEAEIYEQYF
cdr3_nt: TGTGCCAGCAGTTTAGAAGCGGAGATCTACGAGCAGTACTTC

d_call: .
clone_size: .
j_call: TRBJ1-2
v_call: TRBV5-1
cdr3_aa: CASSPDSLYGYTF
cdr3_nt: TGCGCCAGCAGCCCGGACTCGCTGTATGGCTACACCTTC

d_call: TRBD2
clone_size: .
j_call: TRBJ2-1
v_call: TRBV7-6
cdr3_aa: CASSLELAGYEQFF
cdr3_nt: TGTGCCAGCAGCTTAGAACTAGCGGGCTATGAGCAGTTCTTC

d_call: .
clone_size: .
j_call: TRBJ2-7
v_call: TRBV7-9
cdr3_aa: CASSNGPYEQYF
cdr3_nt: TGTGCCAGCAGCAATGGGCCCTACGAGCAGTACTTC

d_call: .
clone_size: .
j_call: TRBJ2-1
v_call: TRBV2
cdr3_aa: CASTLARYSYNEQFF
cdr3_nt: TGTGCCAGCACCCTAGCGAGATACTCCTACAATGAGCAGTTCTTC

d_call: .
clone_size: .
j_call: TRBJ1-4
v_call: TRBV11-2
cdr3_aa: CASSLESGKNEKLFF
cdr3_nt: TGTGCCAGCAGCTTAGAATCAGGAAAGAATGAAAAACTGTTTTTT

d_call: TRBD2
clone_size: .
j_call: TRBJ2-2
v_call: TRBV19
cdr3_aa: CGARGGSLAGAAGELFF
cdr3_nt: TGTGGGGCCCGAGGGGGTTCACTAGCGGGAGCGGCCGGGGAGCTGTTTTTT

d_call: .
clone_size: .
j_call: TRBJ2-1
v_call: TRBV27
cdr3_aa: CASSSQDYYNEQFF
cdr3_nt: TGTGCCAGCAGTAGTCAGGACTATTACAATGAGCAGTTCTTC

d_call: .
clone_size: .
j_call: TRBJ2-2
v_call: TRBV19
cdr3_aa: CASSIAPLNTGELFF
cdr3_nt: TGTGCCAGTAGTATAGCCCCCCTGAACACCGGGGAGCTGTTTTTT

d_call: TRBD1
clone_size: .
j_call: TRBJ1-1
v_call: TRBV4-1
cdr3_aa: CASSQAGTGGTEAFF
cdr3_nt: TGCGCCAGCAGCCAAGCCGGGACAGGGGGTACTGAAGCTTTCTTT

d_call: .
clone_size: .
j_call: TRBJ1-2
v_call: TRBV20-1
cdr3_aa: CSAREVDKGTF
cdr3_nt: TGCAGTGCTAGAGAGGTGGACAAGGGCACCTTC

d_call: .
clone_size: .
j_call: TRBJ1-6
v_call: TRBV12-5
cdr3_aa: CASGLQEGSPLHF
cdr3_nt: TGTGCTAGTGGTTTACAGGAAGGCTCACCCCTCCACTTT

d_call: .
clone_size: .
j_call: TRBJ2-1
v_call: TRBV19
cdr3_aa: CASSQDSSYNEQFF
cdr3_nt: TGTGCCAGTAGTCAAGACAGCTCCTACAATGAGCAGTTCTTC

d_call: .
clone_size: .
j_call: TRBJ1-2
v_call: TRBV4-3
cdr3_aa: CASSQERDFYGYTF
cdr3_nt: TGCGCCAGCAGCCAAGAACGGGACTTCTATGGCTACACCTTC

d_call: .
clone_size: .
j_call: TRBJ2-7
v_call: TRBV10-3
cdr3_aa: CAISSDSSYEQYF
cdr3_nt: TGTGCCATCAGTTCGGACAGTTCCTACGAGCAGTACTTC

d_call: .
clone_size: .
j_call: TRBJ1-2
v_call: TRBV6-6
cdr3_aa: CASRPQGRHGYTF
cdr3_nt: TGTGCCAGCAGGCCCCAGGGTCGCCATGGCTACACCTTC

d_call: TRBD2
clone_size: .
j_call: TRBJ2-3
v_call: TRBV4-1
cdr3_aa: CASSQELAGGADTQYF
cdr3_nt: TGCGCCAGCAGCCAAGAGTTAGCGGGGGGCGCAGATACGCAGTATTTT

d_call: TRBD2
clone_size: .
j_call: TRBJ2-2
v_call: TRBV5-1
cdr3_aa: CASSLVAGVGTGELFF
cdr3_nt: TGCGCCAGCAGCTTGGTAGCGGGAGTTGGCACCGGGGAGCTGTTTTTT

d_call: .
clone_size: .
j_call: TRBJ2-1
v_call: TRBV28
cdr3_aa: CASSFPRTAWDEQFF
cdr3_nt: TGTGCCAGCAGTTTCCCTAGGACAGCCTGGGATGAGCAGTTCTTC

d_call: TRBD2
clone_size: few
j_call: TRBJ2-2
v_call: TRBV27
cdr3_aa: CASSFLGLAGGANTGELFF
cdr3_nt: TGTGCCAGCAGTTTCCTAGGACTAGCGGGAGGTGCGAACACCGGGGAGCTGTTTTTT

d_call: .
clone_size: .
j_call: TRBJ1-2
v_call: TRBV5-1
cdr3_aa: CASTSGGYGGYTF
cdr3_nt: TGCGCCAGCACCTCGGGGGGCTACGGGGGCTACACCTTC

d_call: TRBD1
clone_size: .
j_call: TRBJ2-5
v_call: TRBV5-4
cdr3_aa: CASSGQGQETQYF
cdr3_nt: TGTGCCAGCAGCGGACAGGGGCAAGAGACCCAGTACTTC

d_call: TRBD2
clone_size: .
j_call: TRBJ2-7
v_call: TRBV30
cdr3_aa: CAWSVSTSGNHYEQYF
cdr3_nt: TGTGCCTGGAGTGTATCGACTAGCGGGAATCACTACGAGCAGTACTTC

d_call: TRBD1
clone_size: .
j_call: TRBJ1-5
v_call: TRBV19
cdr3_aa: CASSIKVRQGGNQPQHF
cdr3_nt: TGTGCCAGTAGTATTAAAGTAAGACAGGGAGGTAATCAGCCCCAGCATTTT

d_call: TRBD1
clone_size: .
j_call: TRBJ1-2
v_call: TRBV5-1
cdr3_aa: CASSSRDSITNYGYTF
cdr3_nt: TGCGCCAGCAGCTCCCGGGACAGCATTACAAACTATGGCTACACCTTC

d_call: .
clone_size: .
j_call: TRBJ2-2
v_call: TRBV14
cdr3_aa: CASSRSRQFANTGELFF
cdr3_nt: TGTGCCAGCAGCCGAAGCAGACAGTTCGCGAACACCGGGGAGCTGTTTTTT

d_call: .
clone_size: .
j_call: TRBJ1-1
v_call: TRBV4-3
cdr3_aa: CASSQGSEGVDTEAFF
cdr3_nt: TGCGCCAGCAGCCAAGGTTCTGAGGGGGTAGACACTGAAGCTTTCTTT

d_call: .
clone_size: few
j_call: TRBJ1-4
v_call: TRBV5-1
cdr3_aa: CASSLGHGNEKLFF
cdr3_nt: TGCGCCAGCAGCTTGGGACATGGGAATGAAAAACTGTTTTTT

d_call: .
clone_size: .
j_call: TRBJ1-4
v_call: TRBV6-1
cdr3_aa: CASSWEKEKLFF
cdr3_nt: TGTGCCAGCAGTTGGGAGAAAGAAAAACTGTTTTTT

d_call: TRBD1
clone_size: once
j_call: TRBJ2-3
v_call: TRBV5-6
cdr3_aa: CASSTDRNPDTQYF
cdr3_nt: TGTGCCAGCAGTACGGACAGGAATCCAGATACGCAGTATTTT

d_call: TRBD1
clone_size: .
j_call: TRBJ2-7
v_call: TRBV6-6
cdr3_aa: CASSDRGRGYEQYF
cdr3_nt: TGTGCCAGCAGCGACAGGGGGCGCGGCTACGAGCAGTACTTC

d_call: .
clone_size: few
j_call: TRBJ1-4
v_call: TRBV5-1
cdr3_aa: CASAGNNEKLFF
cdr3_nt: TGCGCCAGCGCGGGGAATAATGAAAAGCTGTTTTTT

d_call: .
clone_size: .
j_call: TRBJ2-7
v_call: TRBV28
cdr3_aa: CASGPGGRGEISEQYF
cdr3_nt: TGTGCCAGCGGCCCGGGAGGCAGGGGTGAGATTTCCGAGCAGTACTTC

d_call: .
clone_size: .
j_call: TRBJ1-5
v_call: TRBV27
cdr3_aa: CASSFYRTGWGNQPQHF
cdr3_nt: TGTGCCAGCAGTTTTTACAGGACCGGCTGGGGCAATCAGCCCCAGCATTTT

d_call: .
clone_size: .
j_call: TRBJ2-1
v_call: TRBV11-3
cdr3_aa: CASSLTPGEQFF
cdr3_nt: TGTGCCAGCAGCTTGACCCCGGGTGAGCAGTTCTTC

d_call: .
clone_size: .
j_call: TRBJ1-3
v_call: TRBV2
cdr3_aa: CASSGGRENYWASGNTIYF
cdr3_nt: TGTGCCAGCAGTGGGGGACGGGAGAACTATTGGGCTTCTGGAAACACCATATATTTT

d_call: .
clone_size: few
j_call: TRBJ2-5
v_call: TRBV7-2
cdr3_aa: CASSLPIQETQYF
cdr3_nt: TGTGCCAGCAGCTTACCTATCCAAGAGACCCAGTACTTC

d_call: .
clone_size: .
j_call: TRBJ2-3
v_call: TRBV2
cdr3_aa: CASSEPSVPDTQYF
cdr3_nt: TGTGCCAGCAGCGAACCTAGCGTTCCAGATACGCAGTATTTT

d_call: .
clone_size: once
j_call: TRBJ1-2
v_call: TRBV18
cdr3_aa: CASSPGQTYGYTF
cdr3_nt: TGTGCCAGCTCACCTGGACAGACCTATGGCTACACCTTC

d_call: .
clone_size: .
j_call: TRBJ2-1
v_call: TRBV21-1
cdr3_aa: CASSKTGGLSGINSYNEQFF
cdr3_nt: TGTGCCAGCAGCAAAACAGGGGGCCTTAGCGGGATCAACTCCTACAATGAGCAGTTCTTC

d_call: TRBD1
clone_size: .
j_call: TRBJ1-1
v_call: TRBV28
cdr3_aa: CASSAPGQREAFF
cdr3_nt: TGTGCCAGCAGTGCTCCGGGACAGCGAGAAGCTTTCTTT